The rows below give T cell receptor beta chains drawn from one sample of a study of CD8+ T cells in alopecia areata. Sequenced by immunoSEQ multiplex PCR; TCRdb stores in-frame clones only, minus some. The sample includes over 120,000 clones, roughly 50% of them seen just once. The source was CD4+ T cells sorted from blood, collected at week 0. The receptors derive from a human donor with alopecia areata. The CDR3 runs from the conserved cysteine through the conserved F or W. The order of the fields is V gene, D gene, clone size, J gene, CDR3 protein, CDR3 DNA. The D gene is left open where the match is weak. The size entry is marked missing in some rows and otherwise reads once, few, many or a size class.

V gene: TRBV2
D gene: -
clone size: many
J gene: TRBJ1-1
CDR3 protein: CASRWEGTEAFF
CDR3 DNA: TGTGCCAGCAGGTGGGAGGGCACTGAAGCTTTCTTT

V gene: TRBV30
D gene: TRBD1
clone size: -
J gene: TRBJ1-2
CDR3 protein: CACDRVKGYTF
CDR3 DNA: TGTGCCTGCGACAGGGTTAAGGGCTACACCTTC

V gene: TRBV30
D gene: -
clone size: -
J gene: TRBJ1-1
CDR3 protein: CAWSVGLRVNTEAFF
CDR3 DNA: TGTGCCTGGAGTGTCGGTTTGCGGGTGAACACTGAAGCTTTCTTT

V gene: TRBV19
D gene: -
clone size: -
J gene: TRBJ2-2
CDR3 protein: CASNANTGELFF
CDR3 DNA: TGTGCCAGTAACGCGAACACCGGGGAGCTGTTTTTT

V gene: TRBV2
D gene: -
clone size: few
J gene: TRBJ1-2
CDR3 protein: CASTEGTGANYGYTF
CDR3 DNA: TGTGCCAGCACCGAGGGGACTGGGGCGAACTATGGCTACACCTTC

V gene: TRBV29-1
D gene: -
clone size: -
J gene: TRBJ1-2
CDR3 protein: CSVYTAGGGYTF
CDR3 DNA: TGCAGCGTATACACGGCGGGCGGGGGCTACACCTTC

V gene: TRBV29-1
D gene: TRBD2
clone size: -
J gene: TRBJ2-3
CDR3 protein: CSVGLAGRTDTQYF
CDR3 DNA: TGCAGCGTGGGACTAGCGGGCCGCACAGATACGCAGTATTTT

V gene: TRBV5-4
D gene: -
clone size: -
J gene: TRBJ2-1
CDR3 protein: CASSPRAGYNEQFF
CDR3 DNA: TGTGCCAGCAGCCCTCGGGCAGGCTACAATGAGCAGTTCTTC

V gene: TRBV10-3
D gene: TRBD1
clone size: -
J gene: TRBJ1-2
CDR3 protein: CAISGGQGYLYGYTF
CDR3 DNA: TGTGCCATCAGTGGGGGACAGGGGTATCTCTATGGCTACACCTTC

V gene: TRBV30
D gene: -
clone size: -
J gene: TRBJ2-1
CDR3 protein: CAWSIGDYNEQFF
CDR3 DNA: TGTGCCTGGAGTATCGGGGATTACAATGAGCAGTTCTTC

V gene: TRBV29-1
D gene: TRBD1
clone size: -
J gene: TRBJ1-2
CDR3 protein: CSVSPTGWDYGYTF
CDR3 DNA: TGCAGCGTTTCTCCGACAGGGTGGGACTATGGCTACACCTTC

V gene: TRBV11-3
D gene: TRBD1
clone size: few
J gene: TRBJ1-1
CDR3 protein: CASSSSGTVNTEAFF
CDR3 DNA: TGTGCCAGCAGCTCTTCCGGGACAGTGAACACTGAAGCTTTCTTT

V gene: TRBV2
D gene: TRBD1
clone size: few
J gene: TRBJ2-1
CDR3 protein: CASSIMGQGITYNEQFF
CDR3 DNA: TGTGCCAGCAGTATCATGGGACAGGGGATAACCTACAATGAGCAGTTCTTC

V gene: TRBV5-1
D gene: TRBD2
clone size: -
J gene: TRBJ2-3
CDR3 protein: CASSSGLASTDTQYF
CDR3 DNA: TGCGCCAGCAGCTCGGGACTAGCTAGCACAGATACGCAGTATTTT

V gene: TRBV5-6
D gene: -
clone size: -
J gene: TRBJ1-1
CDR3 protein: CASSLVRGWSSDTEAFF
CDR3 DNA: TGTGCCAGCAGCTTGGTTAGGGGGTGGAGTTCGGACACTGAAGCTTTCTTT

V gene: TRBV9
D gene: -
clone size: -
J gene: TRBJ2-5
CDR3 protein: CASSVGPGEVETQYF
CDR3 DNA: TGTGCCAGCAGCGTAGGGCCAGGGGAGGTAGAGACCCAGTACTTC

V gene: TRBV7-2
D gene: -
clone size: -
J gene: TRBJ1-2
CDR3 protein: CASSLGGVGGYTF
CDR3 DNA: TGCGCCAGCAGCCTCGGCGGTGTAGGAGGCTACACCTTC

V gene: TRBV5-1
D gene: TRBD2
clone size: -
J gene: TRBJ2-4
CDR3 protein: CASSLAPGLAETVAKNIQYF
CDR3 DNA: TGCGCCAGCAGCTTGGCGCCGGGGCTAGCGGAGACCGTTGCCAAAAACATTCAGTACTTC

V gene: TRBV7-2
D gene: -
clone size: -
J gene: TRBJ1-5
CDR3 protein: CASTLMGAFSNQPQHF
CDR3 DNA: TGTGCCAGCACCCTAATGGGGGCCTTTAGCAATCAGCCCCAGCATTTT

V gene: TRBV29-1
D gene: -
clone size: -
J gene: TRBJ2-3
CDR3 protein: CSGLTRVIDTQYF
CDR3 DNA: TGCAGCGGATTAACACGGGTAATAGATACGCAGTATTTT

V gene: TRBV2
D gene: TRBD1
clone size: -
J gene: TRBJ2-3
CDR3 protein: CAGGQGSTDTQYF
CDR3 DNA: TGTGCCGGCGGACAGGGCAGCACAGATACGCAGTATTTT

V gene: TRBV7-8
D gene: -
clone size: -
J gene: TRBJ1-6
CDR3 protein: CASSGAANSPLHF
CDR3 DNA: TGTGCCAGCAGTGGGGCCGCCAATTCACCCCTCCACTTT

V gene: TRBV29-1
D gene: TRBD1
clone size: once
J gene: TRBJ2-3
CDR3 protein: CSVSYRGHTDTQYF
CDR3 DNA: TGCAGCGTTTCTTACAGGGGCCACACAGATACGCAGTATTTT

V gene: TRBV18
D gene: -
clone size: -
J gene: TRBJ2-1
CDR3 protein: CASSPSKDRSEQFF
CDR3 DNA: TGTGCCAGCTCACCCTCCAAAGATCGGAGTGAGCAGTTCTTC

V gene: TRBV2
D gene: -
clone size: -
J gene: TRBJ2-4
CDR3 protein: CASSEEGRVAKNIQYF
CDR3 DNA: TGTGCCAGCAGTGAAGAGGGTAGAGTAGCCAAAAACATTCAGTACTTC

V gene: TRBV7-6
D gene: -
clone size: -
J gene: TRBJ2-1
CDR3 protein: CASSLGAGSYNEQFF
CDR3 DNA: TGTGCCAGCAGCTTAGGGGCGGGGTCCTACAATGAGCAGTTCTTC

V gene: TRBV5-6
D gene: -
clone size: -
J gene: TRBJ2-7
CDR3 protein: CASSFYVRDEWQYF
CDR3 DNA: TGTGCCAGCAGCTTCTATGTCAGGGATGAATGGCAGTACTTC

V gene: TRBV4-3
D gene: -
clone size: -
J gene: TRBJ1-5
CDR3 protein: CASSLDPSTNQPQHF
CDR3 DNA: TGCGCCAGCAGCCTAGACCCTAGCACCAATCAGCCCCAGCATTTT

V gene: TRBV7-9
D gene: TRBD1
clone size: -
J gene: TRBJ2-6
CDR3 protein: CASSLGTGGAGANVLTF
CDR3 DNA: TGTGCCAGCAGCTTAGGGACAGGGGGCGCTGGGGCCAACGTCCTGACTTTC

V gene: TRBV7-9
D gene: -
clone size: -
J gene: TRBJ1-4
CDR3 protein: CASSPPRGATNEKLFF
CDR3 DNA: TGTGCCAGCAGCCCCCCCCGTGGCGCAACTAATGAAAAACTGTTTTTT

V gene: TRBV7-2
D gene: -
clone size: -
J gene: TRBJ1-3
CDR3 protein: CASSSFPGTPLGNTIYF
CDR3 DNA: TGTGCCAGCAGCTCATTTCCCGGGACCCCGCTTGGAAACACCATATATTTT

V gene: TRBV29-1
D gene: -
clone size: -
J gene: TRBJ2-5
CDR3 protein: CSVDRPGGKTQYF
CDR3 DNA: TGCAGCGTTGATAGGCCCGGGGGAAAGACCCAGTACTTC

V gene: TRBV4-2
D gene: TRBD2
clone size: -
J gene: TRBJ2-5
CDR3 protein: CASSPAGGLETQYF
CDR3 DNA: TGTGCCAGCAGTCCAGCGGGGGGGCTAGAGACCCAGTACTTC

V gene: TRBV7-9
D gene: -
clone size: few
J gene: TRBJ2-3
CDR3 protein: CASSSTGTDTQYF
CDR3 DNA: TGTGCCAGCAGCTCAACGGGGACAGATACGCAGTATTTT

V gene: TRBV25-1
D gene: -
clone size: -
J gene: TRBJ2-7
CDR3 protein: CASSEPRGPKSYEQYF
CDR3 DNA: TGTGCCAGCAGTGAGCCTCGGGGACCGAAATCCTACGAGCAGTACTTC

V gene: TRBV5-1
D gene: TRBD2
clone size: few
J gene: TRBJ2-5
CDR3 protein: CASSVGLAMETQYF
CDR3 DNA: TGCGCCAGCAGCGTCGGACTAGCGATGGAGACCCAGTACTTC

V gene: TRBV30
D gene: -
clone size: -
J gene: TRBJ1-3
CDR3 protein: CAWADTGSSGNTIYF
CDR3 DNA: TGTGCCTGGGCCGACACAGGGAGCTCTGGAAACACCATATATTTT

V gene: TRBV11-3
D gene: -
clone size: -
J gene: TRBJ1-2
CDR3 protein: CASSPITGSAYTF
CDR3 DNA: TGTGCCAGCAGTCCAATTACGGGGAGCGCCTACACCTTC

V gene: TRBV29-1
D gene: -
clone size: few
J gene: TRBJ2-3
CDR3 protein: CSAQIGGTDTQYF
CDR3 DNA: TGCAGCGCTCAGATCGGAGGCACAGATACGCAGTATTTT

V gene: TRBV30
D gene: -
clone size: -
J gene: TRBJ1-2
CDR3 protein: CAWSVSGQSGYTF
CDR3 DNA: TGTGCCTGGAGTGTATCGGGTCAAAGTGGCTACACCTTC

V gene: TRBV30
D gene: -
clone size: -
J gene: TRBJ2-3
CDR3 protein: CAWSGSGSRGYF
CDR3 DNA: TGTGCCTGGAGTGGTTCCGGGTCGCGAGGGTATTTT

V gene: TRBV4-1
D gene: -
clone size: once
J gene: TRBJ1-2
CDR3 protein: CASSQDFSLANYGYTF
CDR3 DNA: TGCGCCAGCAGCCAAGATTTTTCTTTAGCTAACTATGGCTACACCTTC

V gene: TRBV7-2
D gene: -
clone size: -
J gene: TRBJ2-3
CDR3 protein: CASRRGLGTDTQYF
CDR3 DNA: TGTGCCAGCAGAAGAGGTCTCGGCACAGATACGCAGTATTTT

V gene: TRBV7-2
D gene: TRBD2
clone size: -
J gene: TRBJ2-7
CDR3 protein: CASSSSGGRPYEQYF
CDR3 DNA: TGTGCCAGCAGCTCCAGCGGGGGTAGGCCCTACGAGCAGTACTTC

V gene: TRBV29-1
D gene: -
clone size: few
J gene: TRBJ2-6
CDR3 protein: CSVLEGSSGANVLTF
CDR3 DNA: TGCAGCGTTCTCGAGGGCAGCTCTGGGGCCAACGTCCTGACTTTC

V gene: TRBV18
D gene: -
clone size: -
J gene: TRBJ1-1
CDR3 protein: CASSPDPNTEAFF
CDR3 DNA: TGTGCCAGCTCACCAGATCCGAACACTGAAGCTTTCTTT

V gene: TRBV4-3
D gene: -
clone size: -
J gene: TRBJ2-4
CDR3 protein: CASSHAQGGNIQYF
CDR3 DNA: TGCGCCAGCAGCCATGCCCAGGGGGGAAACATTCAGTACTTC

V gene: TRBV7-6
D gene: -
clone size: few
J gene: TRBJ2-7
CDR3 protein: CASSSWSYEQYF
CDR3 DNA: TGTGCCAGCAGCTCGTGGAGCTACGAGCAGTACTTC

V gene: TRBV15
D gene: TRBD1
clone size: few
J gene: TRBJ2-7
CDR3 protein: CATRGQTYEQYF
CDR3 DNA: TGTGCCACCAGGGGACAGACCTACGAGCAGTACTTC

V gene: TRBV11-2
D gene: -
clone size: -
J gene: TRBJ2-1
CDR3 protein: CASSSGDLGEQFF
CDR3 DNA: TGTGCCAGCAGCTCGGGGGACCTTGGTGAGCAGTTCTTC

V gene: TRBV4-3
D gene: -
clone size: -
J gene: TRBJ2-1
CDR3 protein: CASSQCSSYDEQFF
CDR3 DNA: TGCGCCAGCAGCCAATGCTCCTCCTACGATGAGCAGTTCTTC

V gene: TRBV2
D gene: -
clone size: -
J gene: TRBJ1-1
CDR3 protein: CASSDQGNTEAFF
CDR3 DNA: TGTGCCAGCAGTGACCAGGGGAACACTGAAGCTTTCTTT

V gene: TRBV5-1
D gene: -
clone size: many
J gene: TRBJ1-3
CDR3 protein: CASSLSTGSDGNTIYF
CDR3 DNA: TGCGCCAGCAGCTTGTCCACAGGGAGCGACGGAAACACCATATATTTT

V gene: TRBV5-4
D gene: TRBD2
clone size: -
J gene: TRBJ2-5
CDR3 protein: CASSLDPGGETQYF
CDR3 DNA: TGTGCCAGCAGCTTGGATCCGGGGGGAGAGACCCAGTACTTC

V gene: TRBV30
D gene: TRBD1
clone size: -
J gene: TRBJ2-7
CDR3 protein: CAWKGQGDLENEQYF
CDR3 DNA: TGTGCCTGGAAGGGACAGGGGGATTTAGAGAACGAGCAGTACTTC

V gene: TRBV7-6
D gene: TRBD1
clone size: -
J gene: TRBJ2-7
CDR3 protein: CASSLGFSGGYEQYF
CDR3 DNA: TGTGCCAGCAGCTTAGGGTTCTCAGGGGGCTACGAGCAGTACTTC

V gene: TRBV27
D gene: -
clone size: few
J gene: TRBJ1-6
CDR3 protein: CASSLFYRDSPLHF
CDR3 DNA: TGTGCCAGCAGTTTATTTTATCGGGATTCACCCCTCCACTTT

V gene: TRBV6-5
D gene: -
clone size: -
J gene: TRBJ2-2
CDR3 protein: CASSYWQGRPGELFF
CDR3 DNA: TGTGCCAGCAGTTACTGGCAGGGGCGCCCCGGGGAGCTGTTTTTT